The 17 T cell receptor beta chains presented below share a single source sample, sequenced in a study of blood T cell repertoires in COVID-19. The assay was immunoSEQ multiplex PCR, and TCRdb's table has in-frame clones only and misses some. Of around 230,000 clones in the sample, over 65% were seen once. The sequenced material came from peripheral blood. The receptors come from a woman in her seventies with active or convalescent COVID-19.

This clone was detected once. The chain is built from TRBV11-2 and TRBJ1-5; D may be TRBD1 (6 bases). V was trimmed by 2 bases and J by 4 bases, leaving 6 bases between them. This CDR3 is built from 13 residues. CDR1 is SGHAT and CDR2 is FQNNGV in the germline V gene. In DNA form, the CDR3 reads TGTGCCAGCAGCTTAACAGGGAATCAGCCCCAGCATTTT. Its protein product is CASSLTGNQPQHF.

CDR3 sequence (DNA): TGTGCCAGCAGCTTCTCGACCGGGACAGACGAGACCCAGTACTTC. The encoded protein is CASSFSTGTDETQYF. The chain employs TRBV7-6 and TRBJ2-5, with TRBD1 identical over 7 bases. CDR1 and CDR2 (germline): SGHVS, FNYEAQ. The length of the CDR3 is 15 residues. V dropped 3 bases and J dropped 5; count of bases not matched to a gene: 9.

This rearrangement joins TRBV28 to TRBJ1-6, with 7 bases aligning to TRBD1. V was clipped by 11 bases and J by 5 bases; unmatched bases: 12. The CDR3 extends over 15 amino acids. CDR1 and CDR2 (germline): MDHEN, SYDVKM. CDR3: CAASISDRDNSPLHF. The CDR3 DNA follows: TGTGCCGCGAGTATATCCGACAGGGATAATTCACCCCTCCACTTT.

The chain uses TRBV4-2 and TRBJ2-4, with 9 positions matching TRBD2. V trimming: 4 bases; J trimming: 2 bases; junction bases outside the gene matches: 6. The CDR3 is made up of 16 amino acids. Germline-derived CDR1 and CDR2 are LGHNA and YNFKEQ. The CDR3 DNA reads as TGTGCCAGCAGCCCTCAGAGCGGGGGGACCAAAAACATTCAGTACTTC. Protein: CASSPQSGGTKNIQYF.

This clone was counted a few times. The chain carries TRBV5-1 and TRBJ1-5, with D uncertain. This CDR3 has 15 residues. V dropped 0 bases and J dropped 0 bases, with 7 bases sitting between them. The germline V gene has CDR1 SGHRS and CDR2 YFSETQ. The CDR3 coding sequence is TGCGCCAGCAGCTTGGGAGCGTCTAGCAATCAGCCCCAGCATTTT. The encoded protein is CASSLGASSNQPQHF.

The chain joins TRBV14 to TRBJ2-4, with a tentative D call TRBD2 (6 bases). V dropped 0 bases and J dropped 1 base, with 13 bases sitting between them. This CDR3 comprises 17 residues. Germline V gene data show CDR1 as SGHDN and CDR2 as FVKESK. DNA of the CDR3: TGTGCCAGCAGCCAAGAGTCGGGCGGGATGGCCAAAAACATTCAGTACTTC. It translates to CASSQESGGMAKNIQYF.

This chain uses TRBV29-1 with TRBJ1-1; perhaps TRBD1 as D (6 bases). Germline lookup yields CDR1 SQVTM and CDR2 ANQGSEA. Trimming cost V 7 bases and J 4 bases, with 19 bases left between them. The length of the CDR3 is 14 residues. The CDR3 is CSGIWGGGVTEAFF. In DNA, the CDR3 is TGCAGCGGCATCTGGGGCGGGGGCGTCACTGAAGCTTTCTTT.

This clone has just one count. This chain uses TRBV29-1 with TRBJ2-7; 11 bases are shared with TRBD2. The germline V gene has CDR1 SQVTM and CDR2 ANQGSEA. After removal of 6 bases from V and 3 bases from J, the junction contained 7 bases not matched to a gene. There are 14 residues in the CDR3. CDR3 protein: CSVDGTSGYYEQYF. The CDR3, as DNA: TGCAGCGTGGACGGGACTAGCGGCTACTACGAGCAGTACTTC.

The CDR3 region has the DNA TGCGCCAGCAGCCAAGGTGGGCCGCGACAGGGCTCCTACGAGCAGTACTTC. It codes for CASSQGGPRQGSYEQYF. The chain combines TRBV4-1 with TRBJ2-7; TRBD1 agrees at 7 bases. The CDR3 has 17 amino acids. Germline assignment: CDR1 MGHRA and CDR2 YSYEKL. J was trimmed by 0 bases and V by 1 base; bases with no gene match: 9.

The rearrangement joins TRBV7-9 to TRBJ2-7, with D perhaps TRBD1 (6 bases). The germline CDR1 and CDR2 sequences are SEHNR and FQNEAQ (reference sequence). V lost 5 bases to trimming and J lost 2 bases, with 13 bases between them. The CDR3 is made up of 14 amino acids. The CDR3 nucleotides read TGTGCCAGCAGCGGGTCAGGGACAACCTACGAGCAGTACTTC. Its translation is CASSGSGTTYEQYF.

This chain connects TRBV2 to TRBJ2-3, with 7 nucleotides matching TRBD1. CDR1 and CDR2 from the germline V gene are SNHLY and FYNNEI. CDR3 length: 14 residues. V shed 5 bases and J 4 bases; nucleotides not matched to a gene: 6. DNA for the CDR3: TGTGCCAGCAGTTCCGGACAGGACGCAGATACGCAGTATTTT. Encoded protein: CASSSGQDADTQYF.

The chain carries TRBV27 and TRBJ1-1; 9 bases fit TRBD1. The CDR3 spans 14 residues. Germline V CDR1 and CDR2: MNHEY, SMNVEV (reference sequence). The V gene end was trimmed by 6 bases and the J gene end by 5 bases; junction bases not matched to a gene: 7. The DNA of the CDR3 is TGTGCCAGCAGCCCGGGACAGGGAGGGACTGAAGCTTTCTTT. This codes for CASSPGQGGTEAFF.

The genes are TRBV10-3 and TRBJ1-5; D uncertain. This CDR3 has 14 residues. V was trimmed by 0 bases and J by 6 bases, leaving 9 bases between them. Germline V gene lookup returns CDR1 ENHRY and CDR2 SYGVKD. Written as DNA, the CDR3 is TGTGCCATCAGTGAGTCAACCGGGAGTCAGCCCCAGCATTTT. This sequence encodes CAISESTGSQPQHF.

The chain links TRBV19 to TRBJ2-7, with 7 nucleotides matching TRBD1. CDR3 size: 15 residues. V lost 5 bases, J lost 3 bases, and 10 bases stayed unmatched. Germline lookup yields CDR1 LNHDA and CDR2 SQIVND (reference sequence). CDR3 loop: CASSPYPGTDYEQYF. The CDR3 bases are TGTGCCAGTAGTCCTTACCCCGGGACAGACTACGAGCAGTACTTC.

The J gene is TRBJ1-4, the V gene TRBV7-9; no clear D. The CDR3 length is 15 residues. Germline V lookup: CDR1 SEHNR, CDR2 FQNEAQ (reference sequence). Trimming removed 5 bases at V and 0 bases at J, with 10 bases between. DNA of the CDR3: TGTGCCAGCAGCCCGGGAGGTGCAACTAATGAAAAACTGTTTTTT. Translation gives CASSPGGATNEKLFF.

The chain joins TRBV27 to TRBJ2-1; 13 bases are a match to TRBD2. The junction had 5 bases not matched to a gene; V was cut back by 2 bases and J by 7 bases. The CDR3 runs 16 residues. In germline, CDR1 is MNHEY, CDR2 SMNVEV (reference sequence). DNA for the CDR3: TGTGCCAGCAGTTTAGGGCGACTAGCGGGAGGAAATGAGCAGTTCTTC. This translates into CASSLGRLAGGNEQFF.

As concerns this clone: Other DNA sequences in the sample encode the same CDR3. The chain couples TRBV10-3 to TRBJ1-5; 8 nucleotides match TRBD1. Germline V CDR1 and CDR2: ENHRY, SYGVKD. The CDR3 length is 14 residues. Trimming took 2 bases from V and 5 from J; bases not matched to a gene: 2. CDR3 loop: CAISEGQGDQPQHF. The CDR3 region has the DNA TGTGCCATCAGTGAGGGACAGGGTGATCAGCCCCAGCATTTT.